This T cell receptor (beta chain) is from a study of OX40 agonist ivuxolimab in advanced cancers. The overall study: The study enrolled dose-escalation patients with hepatocellular carcinoma, melanoma, renal cell or head and neck cancer.

The protocol was immunoSEQ multiplex PCR, while the TCRdb copy is restricted to in-frame clones and leaves out a portion. The sample holds about 73,000 clones; about 87% are singletons and the top ten take 9.5% to 13%. Germline V gives CDR1 MNHEY, CDR2 SMNVEV (reference sequence). This CDR3 spans 16 amino acids. V was pared by 4 bases and J by 1 base, with 8 bases of the junction left unmatched. Study findings and constraints: The work left the antigen specificity of expanded peripheral T cells undetermined.

About this clone itself: What it binds is unknown.

This TCR derives from an adult with an advanced solid tumor such as melanoma, head and neck, liver or kidney cancer. The material sequenced was CD4+ or CD8+ T cells sorted from blood, taken in a trial of the OX40 agonist ivuxolimab. J is TRBJ2-7 and V is TRBV27; the match to TRBD2 covers 9 bases. The CDR3 is CASSSPRGRASYEQYF. The CDR3 DNA sequence: TGTGCCAGCAGTTCCCCTCGCGGGAGGGCTTCCTACGAGCAGTACTTC.